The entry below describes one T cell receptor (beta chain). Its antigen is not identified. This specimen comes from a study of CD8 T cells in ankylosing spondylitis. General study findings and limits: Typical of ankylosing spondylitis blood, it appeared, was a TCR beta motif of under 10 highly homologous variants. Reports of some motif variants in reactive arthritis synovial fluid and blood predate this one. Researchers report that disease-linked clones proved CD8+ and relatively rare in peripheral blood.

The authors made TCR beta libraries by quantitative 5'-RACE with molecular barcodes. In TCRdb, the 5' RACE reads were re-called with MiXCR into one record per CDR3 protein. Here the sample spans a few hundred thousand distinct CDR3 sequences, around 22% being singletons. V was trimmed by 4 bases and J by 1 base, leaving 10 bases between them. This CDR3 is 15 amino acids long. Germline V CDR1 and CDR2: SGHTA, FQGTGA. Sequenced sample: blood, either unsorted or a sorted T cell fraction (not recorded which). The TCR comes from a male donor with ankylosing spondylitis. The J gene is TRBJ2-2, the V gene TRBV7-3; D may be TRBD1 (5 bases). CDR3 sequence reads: CASSSIGQNTGELFF. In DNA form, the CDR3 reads TGTGCCAGCAGCTCTATTGGACAGAACACCGGGGAGCTGTTTTTT. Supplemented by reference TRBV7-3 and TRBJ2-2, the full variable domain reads GAGVSQTPSNKVTEKGKYVELRCDPISGHTALYWYRQSLGQGPEFLIYFQGTGAADDSGLPNDRFFAVRPEGSVSTLKIQRTERGDSAVYLCASSSIGQNTGELFFGEGSRLTVL.